This T cell receptor beta chain was profiled in a study of Tregs in tolerant kidney transplant recipients. Note on this clone: The antigen is unknown.

Per the germline V gene, CDR1 is MNHEY and CDR2 is SVGAGI. Trimming cost V 4 bases and J 6 bases; bases outside gene matches: 8. The CDR3 extends over 16 amino acids. TCRdb's copy holds only in-frame clones and misses some; the assay was immunoSEQ multiplex PCR. This sample has roughly 16,000 clones, with around four fifths found just once. Study-level points and caveats: Donor-specific Treg expansion exceeded global Treg expansion in tolerant patients, suggesting antigen drive.

The material was Tregs from blood, obtained before the transplant. This chain joins TRBV6-5 and TRBJ2-3; TRBD2 aligns across 12 bases. The receptor was isolated from a human donor who received a combined kidney and bone marrow transplant. CDR3 sequence: CASSFRTSGVQDTQYF. The CDR3 DNA follows: TGTGCCAGCAGTTTTCGGACTAGCGGGGTTCAGGATACGCAGTATTTT.